The T cell receptor (beta chain) described here comes from a study of CD8 T cells in Susac syndrome. With random hexamers, reverse transcription was performed on roughly 0.45 to 1 ug of RNA. One entry per CDR3 protein, called by TCRdb with MiXCR from the immunoSEQ multiplex PCR reads. The sample contains about 120,000 distinct CDR3 sequences, about nine tenths of which appear only once. As controls, healthy donors matched for age and sex were used. The sample comprised CD8+ T cells from PBMCs. The TCR sequence derives from a human donor in good health.

CDR3 bases: TGTGCCAGCAGTCATCAGGGGAACACTGAAGCTTTCTTT. Translation: CASSHQGNTEAFF. This sequence joins TRBV6-5 and TRBJ1-1; D perhaps matches TRBD1 (5 bases). The germline CDR1 and CDR2 sequences are MNHEY and SVGAGI. V lost 5 bases to trimming and J lost 1 base, with 8 bases between them. The CDR3 sequence is 13 residues long.